This T cell receptor beta chain was documented in a study of T cell changes during pregnancy in multiple sclerosis. The assay was immunoSEQ multiplex PCR, and TCRdb's table has in-frame clones only and misses some. Of 30,000 to 45,000 clones listed, 92% are singletons. The CDR3 consists of 14 residues. V dropped 3 bases and J dropped 1; count of bases not matched to a gene: 2. CDR1 is MNHEY, CDR2 SMNVEV, per germline (reference sequence). This clone appeared a few times. The chain uses TRBV27 and TRBJ1-1; TRBD1 matches 7 bases. The sample was CD8+ T cells from peripheral blood mononuclear cells, taken in the first trimester of pregnancy. The sequence came from a female donor with multiple sclerosis, enrolled in a pregnancy study. This CDR3 is CASSFGTANTEAFF. The CDR3 nucleotides are TGTGCCAGCAGTTTCGGGACAGCGAACACTGAAGCTTTCTTT.